This passage covers 16 T cell receptor beta chains from one sample sequenced in a study of T cell repertoires in cytomegalovirus infection. Using its own MiXCR run on the reads, TCRdb lists one record per CDR3 protein. This table has 630,000 or so distinct CDR3 sequences, roughly 24% appearing once. Sequenced input: CD8+ T cells from PBMCs. The origin of the receptors is a human donor in good health (CMV status not recorded). Some clones in this sample may be carry-over from other donors' samples.

This clonotype has a handful of counts. The chain joins TRBV11-2 to TRBJ2-5; 10 bases fit TRBD2. CDR3 length: 18 amino acids. Germline CDR1 and CDR2: SGHAT and FQNNGV. Trimming at V came to 2 bases and at J to 5 bases, leaving 14 bases not matched to a gene. For the CDR3, the DNA is TGTGCCAGCAGCTTAACCTTCCCAAGCGGGGGGGGCCCGGAGACCCAGTACTTC. Its translation is CASSLTFPSGGGPETQYF.

A few counts support this clonotype. This chain uses TRBV9 with TRBJ2-1, with a tentative D call TRBD2 (5 bases). This CDR3 comprises 15 residues. The V end was cut by 0 bases, the J end by 3 bases, with 10 bases between. Germline lookup yields CDR1 SGDLS and CDR2 YYNGEE. CDR3 residues: CASSVVGSHYNEQFF. In nucleotides, the CDR3 is TGTGCCAGCAGCGTAGTGGGGAGCCACTACAATGAGCAGTTCTTC. Together with reference TRBV9 and TRBJ2-1, the CDR3 gives the full variable domain: DSGVTQTPKHLITATGQRVTLRCSPRSGDLSVYWYQQSLDQGLQFLIQYYNGEERAKGNILERFSAQQFPDLHSELNLSSLELGDSALYFCASSVVGSHYNEQFFGPGTRLTVL.

This clonotype came up a few times. The CDR3 spells CASSRLRDLQETQYF. The CDR3 nucleotides read TGTGCCAGCAGCCGACTCCGGGACCTCCAAGAGACCCAGTACTTC. The V gene is TRBV28, the J gene TRBJ2-5, with D perhaps given as TRBD1 or TRBD2 (5 bases each). Trimming removed 6 bases at V and 1 base at J, with 15 bases between. CDR3 length: 15 amino acids. Germline V gives CDR1 MDHEN, CDR2 SYDVKM.

The sample holds many counts of this clonotype. The CDR3 nucleotides read TGTGCCAGCGGACGTTCAGGGTTAACGACAACTAATGAAAAACTGTTTTTT. As protein: CASGRSGLTTTNEKLFF. The V call is TRBV7-8, the J call TRBJ1-4, with D possibly TRBD1 on 5 matching bases. Deletions cut 8 bases from V and 0 bases from J, with 19 bases between. The CDR3 loop spans 17 amino acids. Germline CDR1 reads SGHVS; CDR2 reads FQNEAQ.

V gene TRBV12-3 or TRBV12-4 combines with J gene TRBJ1-2; D ambiguous. This CDR3 is 13 amino acids long. V lost 4 bases and J 3 bases, leaving 9 bases between the germline ends. The DNA of the CDR3 is TGTGCCAGCAGTTCCGGTTCATACTATGGCTACACCTTC. Encoded protein: CASSSGSYYGYTF.

The chain couples TRBV13 to TRBJ1-5, with 11 bases fitting TRBD1. The germline gives CDR1 PRHDT, CDR2 FYEKMQ (reference sequence). With V trimmed by 5 bases and J by 7 bases, 7 bases remained unmatched. This CDR3 has 15 amino acids. In DNA, the CDR3 is TGTGCCAGCAGCGCCGGGACAGGGGGGAACCAGCCCCAGCATTTT. Amino acid sequence: CASSAGTGGNQPQHF.

The V call is TRBV14, the J call TRBJ2-5, with D possibly being TRBD2 (5 bases). The V gene lost 4 bases and the J gene lost 0 bases, with 9 bases spanning the gap. The CDR3 loop spans 14 amino acids. CDR1 is SGHDN, CDR2 FVKESK, per germline. The CDR3 region is CASSPEVNQETQYF. The CDR3 bases are TGTGCCAGCAGCCCGGAGGTCAACCAAGAGACCCAGTACTTC.

This clonotype was seen a single time. A junction end diverges from the germline sequence, so it may reflect a read error. V usage is TRBV4-3 and J usage is TRBJ2-4, with 8 bases identical to TRBD2. Germline V CDR1 and CDR2: LGHNA, YSLEER. This CDR3 spans 18 amino acids. CDR3 coding DNA: TGCGCCAGCGGCCAAGGGGTGCGGCGGGGGGTAGCCAAAAACATTCAGTACTTC. Its translation is CASGQGVRRGVAKNIQYF.

This clonotype turned up a few times. The gene calls are TRBV7-9 and TRBJ2-1; 7 bases are a match to TRBD2. CDR3 size: 14 residues. Unmatched junction bases numbered 2, after V lost 5 bases and J lost 1 base. Per the germline V gene, CDR1 is SEHNR and CDR2 is FQNEAQ (reference sequence). The CDR3 DNA is TGTGCCAGCAGCATGGGGGGGTCCTACAATGAGCAGTTCTTC. The encoded protein is CASSMGGSYNEQFF.

This clonotype appeared a few times. This rearrangement joins TRBV7-9 to TRBJ1-1, with 7 bases matching TRBD1. The J segment lost 6 bases and the V segment lost 4 bases, leaving 8 bases of the junction unmatched. This CDR3 region has 14 residues. Germline values: CDR1 SEHNR, CDR2 FQNEAQ (reference sequence). The chain's CDR3 is CASSYRDRGSEAFF. For the CDR3, the DNA is TGTGCCAGCAGCTACCGGGACAGAGGCTCTGAAGCTTTCTTT.

This clonotype appeared many times. V and J are TRBV7-3 and TRBJ2-3; D uncertain. CDR3 size: 13 residues. Trimming stripped 5 bases from V and 4 bases from J, with 10 bases between. Germline V gene lookup returns CDR1 SGHTA and CDR2 FQGTGA. This CDR3 reads CASSPDPADTQYF. The CDR3 DNA is TGTGCCAGCAGCCCGGACCCCGCAGATACGCAGTATTTT.

This clonotype was counted between two and nine times. The chain couples TRBV6-1 to TRBJ1-2; D is unresolved. This CDR3 spans 15 amino acids. The V gene lost 3 bases and the J gene lost 4 bases, with 15 bases spanning the gap. Per the germline V gene, CDR1 is MNHNS and CDR2 is SASEGT. CDR3 nucleotide sequence: TGTGCCAGCAGTGAGACCCCGACGGTCGGCTATGGCTACACCTTC. The encoded protein is CASSETPTVGYGYTF.

This clonotype was detected only a few times. The rearrangement joins TRBV24-1 to TRBJ1-2, with TRBD1 matching 8 bases. Germline CDR1 KGHDR, CDR2 SFDVKD. With 5 bases clipped from V and 2 bases from J, the junction kept 6 bases outside the gene matches. The CDR3 runs to 15 residues. The CDR3 nucleotides are TGTGCCACCAGTGCCCGGACAGGGACCAACTATGGCTACACCTTC. Translated, it gives CATSARTGTNYGYTF.

A few counts support this clonotype. Its ends do not fully match the called genes, so a read error is possible. The chain links TRBV7-6 to TRBJ1-5; no reliable D call. Looked up from germline, CDR1 is SGHVS and CDR2 is FNYEAQ. The length of the CDR3 is 16 residues. The CDR3 region is CASSLVKRYVAQPQHF. In nucleotides, the CDR3 is TGTGCTAGCAGCTTGGTGAAAAGATACGTCGCACAGCCCCAGCATTTT.

A word on this clonotype: A much larger clonotype is one base distant, so this may be a read error. The CDR3 end shows no conserved phenylalanine or tryptophan, and so a read error is likely. The CDR3 nucleotides read TGTGCCATCAGGGGGACTAGAGAATACAATGAGCAGTTCATC. This sequence encodes CAIRGTREYNEQFI. The J gene is TRBJ2-1, the V gene TRBV10-3; 8 bases are shared with TRBD2. Looked up from germline, CDR1 is ENHRY and CDR2 is SYGVKD. V trimming: 6 bases; J trimming: 4 bases; junction bases outside the gene matches: 5. This CDR3 region has 14 residues.

The table lists this clonotype with many counts. The V and J genes are TRBV6-5 and TRBJ1-4; weak D call: TRBD1 (6 bases). In germline, CDR1 is MNHEY, CDR2 SVGAGI. The V and J ends lost 9 bases and 0 bases respectively, with 8 bases between them. This CDR3 region has 13 residues. The CDR3 DNA follows: TGTGCCAGTAAGGGGGCAACTAATGAAAAACTGTTTTTT. Its protein is CASKGATNEKLFF.